This T cell receptor (beta chain) was captured by sequencing in a study of T cells in tumors after PD-1 blockade. The overall study: Patients had no prior checkpoint blockade, systemic immunosuppressants, or anti-cancer therapy within 4 weeks. Some patients also took daily vismodegib 150 mg during anti-PD-1 treatment.

The repertoire was sequenced with immunoSEQ multiplex PCR; TCRdb's copy has only in-frame clones and lacks some. This table holds about 20,000 clones, about 77% found once. Template: tumor biopsy or peripheral blood genomic DNA, roughly 550-6,004 ng per sample. The CDR3 runs to 15 residues. Germline CDR1 is SGHTA and CDR2 is FQGNSA. The V and J ends lost 0 bases and 7 bases respectively, with 15 bases between them. V gene TRBV7-2 combines with J gene TRBJ2-5; D not resolved. The source was PBMCs, collected before anti-PD-1 treatment. The sequence was collected from a human donor with basal cell carcinoma. The CDR3 loop is CASSLAPGMLGTQYF. The CDR3 coding sequence is TGTGCCAGCAGCTTAGCGCCTGGGATGCTGGGGACCCAGTACTTC.